This T cell receptor (beta chain) was sequenced during a study of blood T cell repertoires in COVID-19. Sequencing used immunoSEQ multiplex PCR; TCRdb keeps in-frame clones, though not all of them. The sample has about 300,000 clones, 90% seen once. Looked up from germline, CDR1 is SGHRS and CDR2 is YFSETQ. The V segment lost 0 bases and the J segment 6 bases; nucleotides outside the gene matches: 2. The CDR3 runs to 14 residues. This sequence joins TRBV5-1 and TRBJ2-4; TRBD1 matches at 8 bases. This receptor was obtained from a young woman with acute COVID-19. Sequenced: PBMCs or T cells enriched from blood (not recorded which). CDR3 residues: CASSLAGGANIQYF. The CDR3 DNA reads TGCGCCAGCAGCTTGGCAGGGGGCGCAAACATTCAGTACTTC. Variable domain in full (rest from reference TRBV5-1 and TRBJ2-4): KAGVTQTPRYLIKTRGQQVTLSCSPISGHRSVSWYQQTPGQGLQFLFEYFSETQRNKGNFPGRFSGRQFSNSRSEMNVSTLELGDSALYLCASSLAGGANIQYFGAGTRLSVL.